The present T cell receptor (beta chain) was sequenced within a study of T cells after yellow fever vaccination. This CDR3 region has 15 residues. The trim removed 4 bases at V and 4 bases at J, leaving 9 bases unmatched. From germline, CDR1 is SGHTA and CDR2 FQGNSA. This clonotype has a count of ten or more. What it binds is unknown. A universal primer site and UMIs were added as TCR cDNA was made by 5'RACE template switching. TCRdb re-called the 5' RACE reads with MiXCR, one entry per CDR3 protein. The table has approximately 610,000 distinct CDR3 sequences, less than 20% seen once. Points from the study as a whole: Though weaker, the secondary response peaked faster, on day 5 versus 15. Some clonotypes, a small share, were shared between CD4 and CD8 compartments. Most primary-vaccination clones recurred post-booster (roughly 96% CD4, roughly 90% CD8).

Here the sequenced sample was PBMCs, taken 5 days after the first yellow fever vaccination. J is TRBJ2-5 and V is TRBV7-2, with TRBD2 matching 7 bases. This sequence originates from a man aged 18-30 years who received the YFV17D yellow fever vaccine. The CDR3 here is CASSSGGGLGETQYF. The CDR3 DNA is TGTGCCAGCAGCTCCGGCGGGGGTCTAGGAGAGACCCAGTACTTC.